This TCR beta chain derives from a study of cytomegalovirus exposure and HLA in healthy donors. Both 60 Vbeta primers and 13 Jbeta primers went into the PCR. As originally analysed: Later work found around 72 million unique TCR beta chains, with 9.5 million to 12 million shared. The table came from immunoSEQ multiplex PCR; TCRdb's copy has only in-frame clones and leaves some out. V, J and clone size are taken as reported in that table, and D and trimming were inferred from the DNA itself. Here the sample spans 77,000 or so clones, 60% to 80% being singletons. The germline V gene encodes CDR1 SGHDT and CDR2 YYEEEE. The CDR3 consists of 16 residues. The trim removed 4 bases at V and 0 bases at J, leaving 4 bases unmatched.

This TCR derives from a woman aged 40-49 years in good health and CMV-seronegative. Input material: PBMCs. The chain employs TRBV5-6 and TRBJ2-7; TRBD2 matches 13 bases. The CDR3 DNA follows: TGTGCCAGCAGCCGTGGGACTAGCGGGATCTCCTACGAGCAGTACTTC. The encoded protein is CASSRGTSGISYEQYF.